This entry lists 20 T cell receptor beta chains sequenced from one sample in a study of a mutant IDH1 vaccine in newly diagnosed glioma. Documented time point: baseline, week 1 (first vaccination visit). The sample's treatment: pre-vaccination baseline after standard-of-care therapy. Only in-frame clones appear in the TCRdb table, and some are missing; sequencing was by immunoSEQ multiplex PCR. This sample has over 75,000 clones, with about 90% found just once. The specimen was PBMCs, collected from a glioma patient treated with radiotherapy, temozolomide or both. These receptors were obtained from a woman aged 45-59 years with glioma.

The chain carries TRBV11-2 and TRBJ2-7; 7 positions agree with TRBD2. V dropped 1 base and J dropped 3; count of bases not matched to a gene: 6. CDR3 length: 15 residues. Germline loops: CDR1 SGHAT, CDR2 FQNNGV. DNA of the CDR3: TGTGCCAGCAGCTTAGCGGGAGGCACCATCTACGAGCAGTACTTC. Its protein product is CASSLAGGTIYEQYF.

V gene TRBV5-4 combines with J gene TRBJ2-7, with TRBD2 identical over 10 bases. V lost 3 bases to trimming and J lost 7 bases; unmatched junction nucleotides: 4. Germline V gives CDR1 SGHNT, CDR2 YYREEE (reference sequence). The CDR3 runs 13 residues. CDR3 DNA sequence: TGTGCCAGCAGCTCTAGCGGGAGCCGTGAGCAGTACTTC. Protein sequence: CASSSSGSREQYF.

This sequence joins TRBV5-1 and TRBJ2-2; possible D gene TRBD1, 5 bases. This CDR3 is 15 amino acids long. Per the germline V gene, CDR1 is SGHRS and CDR2 is YFSETQ. Trimming left V 2 bases short and J 4 bases short, with 12 bases between. This chain's CDR3 is CASSLRGFSTGELFF. In nucleotides, the CDR3 is TGCGCCAGCAGCTTAAGGGGCTTTTCCACCGGGGAGCTGTTTTTT.

This clone was seen only once. The chain carries TRBV25-1 and TRBJ2-7; 10 positions agree with TRBD1. The CDR3 is 15 amino acids. CDR1 is MGHDK and CDR2 is SYGVNS in the germline V gene. After removal of 3 bases from V and 4 bases from J, the junction contained 6 bases not matched to a gene. In DNA, the CDR3 is TGTGCCAGCAGTGAGACGACAGGGGGCTTGTACGAGCAGTACTTC. It specifies CASSETTGGLYEQYF.

This clone has just one count. The chain uses TRBV11-3 and TRBJ2-3; D is undetermined. Between the trimmed V and J ends, which lost 4 bases and 6 bases, there was a span of 11 bases. The CDR3 is 13 residues long. The V gene's germline CDR1 is SGHNT and CDR2 YENEEA. The CDR3 protein is CASSSWGSDTQYF. The CDR3 nucleotides are TGTGCCAGCAGCTCTTGGGGTAGTGATACGCAGTATTTT.

The V and J genes are TRBV6-5 and TRBJ2-7; 7 nucleotides match TRBD1. The V segment lost 5 bases and the J segment 0 bases; nucleotides outside the gene matches: 7. The CDR3 covers 15 residues. Germline lookup yields CDR1 MNHEY and CDR2 SVGAGI. The CDR3 DNA reads TGTGCCAGCAGTCTTGCGAGGACAGGCTCCTACGAGCAGTACTTC. Its translation: CASSLARTGSYEQYF.

This clone has just one count. V gene TRBV30 combines with J gene TRBJ2-1; 14 nucleotides match TRBD2. The CDR3 has 14 residues. V shed 5 bases, J shed 11 bases, and the junction held 8 bases outside the gene matches. Germline CDR1 GTSNPN, CDR2 SVGIG (reference sequence). The CDR3 region is CAWVRTSGRTQQFF. CDR3 nucleotides: TGTGCCTGGGTGAGGACTAGCGGGAGGACTCAGCAGTTCTTC. The full variable domain, in which reference TRBV30 and TRBJ2-1 provide the parts outside the CDR3, is SQTIHQWPATLVQPVGSPLSLECTVEGTSNPNLYWYRQAAGRGLQLLFYSVGIGQISSEVPQNLSASRPQDRQFILSSKKLLLSDSGFYLCAWVRTSGRTQQFFGPGTRLTVL.

This clone was observed a few times. The chain links TRBV6-5 to TRBJ1-1; D is unclear. V was pared by 2 bases and J by 5 bases, with 9 bases between. Germline CDR1 is MNHEY and CDR2 is SVGAGI. The length of the CDR3 is 13 residues. The CDR3 DNA reads TGTGCCAGCAGTTACGATCGAGCGACTGAAGCTTTCTTT. Protein sequence: CASSYDRATEAFF.

This chain uses TRBV13 with TRBJ2-3; TRBD2 might be the D (6 bases). The CDR3 contains 16 residues. The germline gives CDR1 PRHDT, CDR2 FYEKMQ (reference sequence). V was pared by 5 bases and J by 0 bases, with 15 bases between. CDR3 region: CASSRRASDSTDTQYF. Here the CDR3 DNA reads TGTGCCAGCAGCCGGCGGGCTAGCGATAGCACAGATACGCAGTATTTT.

The chain has TRBV5-1 and TRBJ2-3; 8 nucleotides match TRBD1. In germline, CDR1 is SGHRS, CDR2 YFSETQ. The V gene end was trimmed by 5 bases and the J gene end by 3 bases; junction bases not matched to a gene: 2. CDR3 length equals 13 residues. The CDR3 spells CASRGQGTDTQYF. The CDR3 DNA reads as TGCGCCAGCAGAGGACAGGGAACAGATACGCAGTATTTT.

The chain couples TRBV28 to TRBJ1-1, with 8 bases identical to TRBD1. Germline V gene lookup returns CDR1 MDHEN and CDR2 SYDVKM. Unmatched junction bases numbered 5, after V lost 5 bases and J lost 0 bases. CDR3 length equals 15 residues. The CDR3 here is CASSAPGQVNTEAFF. CDR3 nucleotide sequence: TGTGCCAGCAGTGCACCGGGACAGGTGAACACTGAAGCTTTCTTT.

The chain has TRBV19 and TRBJ1-2; maybe TRBD1 (5 bases). The germline V and J ends were trimmed by 4 bases and 0 bases, with 9 bases remaining between them. In germline, CDR1 is LNHDA, CDR2 SQIVND (reference sequence). The CDR3 consists of 14 residues. CDR3 DNA sequence: TGTGCCAGTAGTAAAGGAGGGGCTAACTATGGCTACACCTTC. Amino acids: CASSKGGANYGYTF.

The chain is built from TRBV30 and TRBJ2-1; 8 bases are a match to TRBD2. This CDR3 is 16 amino acids long. The germline gives CDR1 GTSNPN, CDR2 SVGIG (reference sequence). The CDR3 coding sequence is TGTGTCCAGGAAGGCACTAGCGGCCGGTACTGGAATGAGCAGTTCTTC. It is translated as CVQEGTSGRYWNEQFF.

CDR3 sequence: CASSGVSRGNEQFF. The CDR3 nucleotides are TGTGCCAGCAGTGGCGTCTCACGAGGGAATGAGCAGTTCTTC. The genes are TRBV2 and TRBJ2-1; a possible D gene is TRBD2 (5 bases). Germline values: CDR1 SNHLY, CDR2 FYNNEI. The CDR3 consists of 14 residues. V was trimmed by 4 bases and J by 7 bases, leaving 14 bases between them.

A single count supports this clone. V usage is TRBV6-4 and J usage is TRBJ1-2; D ambiguous. Germline loops: CDR1 MRHNA, CDR2 SNTAGT. The CDR3 totals 12 residues. The V end was cut by 6 bases, the J end by 3 bases, with 8 bases between. Written as DNA, the CDR3 is TGTGCCAGCAGAAACTCGGACTATGGCTACACCTTC. This gives the protein CASRNSDYGYTF.

The V call is TRBV5-4, the J call TRBJ1-1, with 11 bases matching TRBD1. CDR1 is SGHNT and CDR2 is YYREEE in the germline V gene (reference sequence). V was pared by 4 bases and J by 5 bases, with 10 bases of the junction left unmatched. CDR3 length equals 16 residues. The CDR3 coding sequence is TGTGCCAGCAGCCAAGACCGAGGACAGGGGGCAACTGAAGCTTTCTTT. It codes for CASSQDRGQGATEAFF.

The rearrangement links TRBV5-6 to TRBJ2-7, with D maybe TRBD1 (5 bases). The CDR3 is 12 amino acids. From germline, CDR1 is SGHDT and CDR2 YYEEEE. Trimming pared 0 bases from V and 5 bases from J, leaving 6 bases between. This CDR3 reads CASSLGRDEQYF. Written as DNA, the CDR3 is TGTGCCAGCAGCTTGGGCAGGGACGAGCAGTACTTC.

V usage is TRBV2 and J usage is TRBJ2-1; no clear D. Trimming removed 6 bases from V and 4 bases from J, with 16 bases in between. The CDR3 sequence is 15 residues long. CDR1 is SNHLY, CDR2 FYNNEI, per germline. This chain's CDR3 is CASRHRDGLYNEQFF. CDR3 bases: TGTGCCAGCAGGCATAGAGACGGTTTATACAATGAGCAGTTCTTC.

The chain uses TRBV5-6 and TRBJ1-6, with TRBD1 identical over 7 bases. Germline V lookup: CDR1 SGHDT, CDR2 YYEEEE. The junction had 7 bases not matched to a gene; V was cut back by 4 bases and J by 9 bases. CDR3 size: 14 residues. The CDR3: CASSPGQRRSPLHF. In DNA, the CDR3 is TGTGCCAGCAGCCCGGGACAGAGGCGTTCACCCCTCCACTTT.

The chain has TRBV5-1 and TRBJ2-5; 7 bases map to TRBD1. CDR1 is SGHRS, CDR2 YFSETQ, per germline. The CDR3 is 14 amino acids. J lost 3 bases, V lost 7 bases, and 9 bases had no gene match. CDR3 in DNA: TGCGCCAGCCGAATGGCCGGGACAGAAGAGACCCAGTACTTC. Its translation: CASRMAGTEETQYF.